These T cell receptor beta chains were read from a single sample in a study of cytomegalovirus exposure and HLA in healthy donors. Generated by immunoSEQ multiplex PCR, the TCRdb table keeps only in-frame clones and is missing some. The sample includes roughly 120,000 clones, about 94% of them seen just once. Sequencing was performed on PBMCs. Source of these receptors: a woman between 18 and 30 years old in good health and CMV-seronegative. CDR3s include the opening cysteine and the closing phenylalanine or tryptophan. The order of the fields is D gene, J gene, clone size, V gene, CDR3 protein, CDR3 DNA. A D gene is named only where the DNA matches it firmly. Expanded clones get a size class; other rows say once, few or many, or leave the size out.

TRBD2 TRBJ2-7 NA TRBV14 CASSQVLLAGYSYEQYF TGTGCCAGCAGCCAAGTTCTCCTAGCGGGGTACTCCTACGAGCAGTACTTC
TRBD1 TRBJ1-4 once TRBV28 CASSKRQGAVKLFF TGTGCCAGCAGCAAAAGACAGGGGGCAGTAAAACTGTTTTTT
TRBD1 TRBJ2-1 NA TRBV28 CASSLWDRAHNEQFF TGTGCCAGCAGTTTATGGGACAGGGCACACAATGAGCAGTTCTTC
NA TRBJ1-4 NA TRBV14 CASSQVDLRGEKLFF TGTGCCAGCAGCCAAGTTGACTTGAGAGGGGAAAAACTGTTTTTT
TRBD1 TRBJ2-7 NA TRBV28 CASSPGTGHEQYF TGTGCCAGCAGTCCCGGGACAGGTCACGAGCAGTACTTC
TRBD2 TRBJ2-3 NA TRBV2 CASTAGGADTQYF TGTGCCAGCACAGCGGGGGGCGCAGATACGCAGTATTTT
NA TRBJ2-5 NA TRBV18 CASSPPAGETQYF TGTGCCAGCTCCCCACCCGCGGGAGAGACCCAGTACTTC
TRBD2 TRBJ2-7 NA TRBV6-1 CASRGLAYEQYF TGTGCCAGCAGGGGACTAGCCTACGAGCAGTACTTC
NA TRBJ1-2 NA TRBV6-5 CASSYSDGGYGYTF TGTGCCAGCAGTTACTCTGACGGAGGGTATGGCTACACCTTC
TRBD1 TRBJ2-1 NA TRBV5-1 CASSFQPGQYNEQFF TGCGCCAGCAGCTTCCAACCGGGACAGTATAATGAGCAGTTCTTC
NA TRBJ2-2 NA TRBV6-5 CASRTQGAGELFF TGTGCCAGCAGAACGCAGGGTGCCGGGGAGCTGTTTTTT
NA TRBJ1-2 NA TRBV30 CAWTAAVGYTF TGTGCCTGGACAGCGGCGGTCGGCTACACCTTC
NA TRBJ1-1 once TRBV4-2 CASSIEVGPTDTEAFF TGTGCCAGCAGTATCGAAGTTGGCCCAACAGACACTGAAGCTTTCTTT
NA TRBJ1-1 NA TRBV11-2 CASSSPTGSWDTEAFF TGTGCCAGCAGCTCCCCGACTGGGTCTTGGGACACTGAAGCTTTCTTT
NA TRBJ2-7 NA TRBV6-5 CASSSLYEQYF TGTGCCAGCAGTTCCCTCTACGAGCAGTACTTC
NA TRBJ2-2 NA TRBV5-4 CASSRGQELLAGELFF TGTGCCAGCAGCCGAGGACAAGAGTTGTTGGCCGGGGAGCTGTTTTTT
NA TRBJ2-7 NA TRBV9 CASSVGSGSPYEQYF TGTGCCAGCAGCGTAGGTTCGGGATCCCCCTACGAGCAGTACTTC
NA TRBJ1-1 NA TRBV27 CASSLRGRTEAFF TGTGCCAGCAGTTTGAGAGGTAGGACTGAAGCTTTCTTT
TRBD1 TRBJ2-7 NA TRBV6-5 CASSYGTGGYEQYF TGTGCCAGCAGTTACGGGACAGGGGGCTACGAGCAGTACTTC
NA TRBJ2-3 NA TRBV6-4 CASSAGTTDTQYF TGTGCCAGCAGTGCCGGGACTACAGATACGCAGTATTTT
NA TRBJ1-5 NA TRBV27 CASSETRFSNQPQHF TGTGCCAGCTCCGAGACAAGGTTTAGCAATCAGCCCCAGCATTTT
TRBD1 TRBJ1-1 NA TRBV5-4 CASSSPGTGGWTEAFF TGTGCCAGCAGCTCGCCCGGGACAGGGGGATGGACTGAAGCTTTCTTT
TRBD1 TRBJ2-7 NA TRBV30 CAWGDRGGRTYEQYF TGTGCCTGGGGTGACAGGGGGGGACGAACCTACGAGCAGTACTTC
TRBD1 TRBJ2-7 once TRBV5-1 CASSPGQVLYEQYF TGCGCCAGCAGCCCTGGACAGGTCTTGTACGAGCAGTACTTC
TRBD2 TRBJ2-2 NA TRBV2 CASSVLASGGTGELFF TGTGCCAGCAGTGTTCTTGCTAGCGGCGGCACCGGGGAGCTGTTTTTT
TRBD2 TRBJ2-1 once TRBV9 CASSVRATSAYNEQFF TGTGCCAGCAGCGTACGTGCAACTAGCGCCTACAATGAGCAGTTCTTC
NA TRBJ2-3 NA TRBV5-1 CASSEQGGTDTQYF TGCGCCAGCAGCGAACAGGGTGGCACAGATACGCAGTATTTT
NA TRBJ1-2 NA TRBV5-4 CASSLGTDTYGYTF TGTGCCAGCAGCTTGGGAACAGATACCTATGGCTACACCTTC
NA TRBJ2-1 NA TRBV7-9 CASSLRREQFF TGTGCCAGCAGCTTAAGGAGGGAGCAGTTCTTC
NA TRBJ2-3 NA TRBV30 CAWSVRLPGADTQYF TGTGCCTGGAGTGTACGACTCCCGGGAGCAGATACGCAGTATTTT
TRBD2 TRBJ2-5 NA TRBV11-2 CASSGGLAGVETQYF TGTGCCAGCAGCGGGGGCCTAGCGGGGGTGGAGACCCAGTACTTC
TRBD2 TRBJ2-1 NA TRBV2 CASKAGTSRFNEQFF TGTGCCAGCAAAGCCGGGACTAGCAGATTCAATGAGCAGTTCTTC